Below are 17 T cell receptor beta chains sequenced from a single sample in a study of cytomegalovirus exposure and HLA in healthy donors (dated by TCRdb to about 2017). Library method: the immunoSEQ multiplex PCR assay. The multiplex PCR relied on a mix of 60 forward primers for TCR Vbeta segments and 13 reverse primers for TCR Jbeta segments. TCRdb re-hosts the immuneACCESS table, in-frame sequences only. Its copies lack some clones; in the studies checked, an unresolved V gene accounts for under half of them, and the cause for the rest is not known. Across this sample there are approximately 140,000 clones, with 78% seen only once. About 3% of the sample is taken by the ten largest. The sequencing sample was made of PBMCs. These receptors were taken from a man between 35 and 55 years old in good health and CMV-seropositive.

This chain links TRBV7-8 with TRBJ2-5; 8 bases map to TRBD1. The tail of the sequence fits TRBJ2-7 better, so the J call may be wrong. The CDR3 length is 17 residues. Per germline, CDR1 SGHVS and CDR2 FQNEAQ. The CDR3: CASSLKGRTTGVDEQYF. The CDR3 nucleotides are TGTGCCAGCAGCTTGAAAGGGAGGACGACAGGGGTCGACGAGCAGTACTTC.

The V and J genes are TRBV5-1 and TRBJ2-7; 12 nucleotides line up with TRBD2. Germline V gene lookup returns CDR1 SGHRS and CDR2 YFSETQ. The trim removed 5 bases at V and 7 bases at J, leaving 10 bases unmatched. The CDR3 loop spans 15 amino acids. In DNA, the CDR3 is TGCGCCAGCAGTGGGGACCTAGCGGGAGGGGGGGAGCAGTACTTC. This codes for CASSGDLAGGGEQYF.

This chain links TRBV15 with TRBJ2-6; maybe TRBD1 (6 bases). V lost 0 bases to trimming and J lost 2 bases, with 8 bases between them. In germline, CDR1 is LNHNV, CDR2 YYDKDF (reference sequence). CDR3 size: 16 residues. The CDR3 DNA reads as TGTGCCACCAGCAGAGATTCAGGGGCTGGGGCCAACGTCCTGACTTTC. Protein sequence: CATSRDSGAGANVLTF.

There are a few counts of this clone. The chain is built from TRBV28 and TRBJ1-3, with TRBD1 matching over 9 bases. The CDR3 length is 15 residues. Germline CDR1 and CDR2: MDHEN and SYDVKM. V was clipped by 4 bases and J by 7 bases; unmatched bases: 8. Written as DNA, the CDR3 is TGTGCCAGCAGTTCGTCCCGGGACAGGGTGAACACCATATATTTT. It translates to CASSSSRDRVNTIYF.

This clone was seen once. The chain is built from TRBV20-1 and TRBJ2-1, with a weak D call TRBD1 (6 bases). The germline V gene encodes CDR1 DFQATT and CDR2 SNEGSKA (reference sequence). The V and J ends lost 4 bases and 12 bases respectively, with 13 bases between them. The CDR3 sequence is 11 residues long. CDR3 sequence: CSATQAGVQFF. DNA of the CDR3: TGCAGTGCTACCCAAGCAGGGGTGCAGTTCTTC.

This chain uses TRBV19 with TRBJ2-3, with TRBD2 as a possible D gene (5 bases). The CDR3 runs 14 residues. Deletions cut 9 bases from V and 1 base from J, with 14 bases between. Germline V gene sequence: CDR1 LNHDA, CDR2 SQIVND (reference sequence). For the CDR3, the DNA is TGTGCCAGCCGGGTAGAGAGGGGCACAGATACGCAGTATTTT. Translated, it gives CASRVERGTDTQYF. The full variable domain, rest sourced from reference TRBV19 and TRBJ2-3, is DGGITQSPKYLFRKEGQNVTLSCEQNLNHDAMYWYRQDPGQGLRLIYYSQIVNDFQKGDIAEGYSVSREKKESFPLTVTSAQKNPTAFYLCASRVERGTDTQYFGPGTRLTVL.

The CDR3, as DNA: TGTGCCAGCAGTTTAAGACAGGGGAGGAATCAGCCCCAGCATTTT. This sequence encodes CASSLRQGRNQPQHF. V and J are TRBV6-5 and TRBJ1-5; TRBD1 agrees at 8 bases. The germline CDR1 and CDR2 sequences are MNHEY and SVGAGI. The CDR3 totals 15 residues. V dropped 4 bases and J dropped 4; count of bases not matched to a gene: 6.

The gene calls are TRBV5-8 and TRBJ2-7; 7 bases are shared with TRBD2. The J segment lost 3 bases and the V segment lost 2 bases, leaving 8 bases of the junction unmatched. The germline V gene encodes CDR1 SGHTS and CDR2 YDEGEE. The CDR3 totals 15 residues. CDR3 in amino acids: CASSFGPRGGYEQYF. DNA of the CDR3: TGTGCCAGCAGCTTTGGACCTCGCGGGGGCTACGAGCAGTACTTC.

V is TRBV5-1 and J is TRBJ2-3; D possibly corresponds to TRBD1 (5 bases). Per germline, CDR1 SGHRS and CDR2 YFSETQ. This CDR3 spans 16 amino acids. V was clipped by 0 bases and J by 1 base, with 12 bases between them. CDR3 sequence reads: CASSLAPGSGTDTQYF. DNA of the CDR3: TGCGCCAGCAGCTTGGCCCCAGGGTCGGGCACAGATACGCAGTATTTT.

The chain couples TRBV25-1 to TRBJ2-3, with TRBD2 matching over 9 bases. Trimming at V came to 8 bases and at J to 3 bases, leaving 3 bases not matched to a gene. The length of the CDR3 is 13 residues. Looked up from germline, CDR1 is MGHDK and CDR2 is SYGVNS. CDR3 nucleotides: TGTGCCAGCGATAGCGGGAGTACAGATACGCAGTATTTT. It codes for CASDSGSTDTQYF.

J is TRBJ1-1 and V is TRBV29-1, with unresolved D. Germline V gene lookup returns CDR1 SQVTM and CDR2 ANQGSEA. CDR3 length: 13 residues. Trimming removed 6 bases at V and 0 bases at J, with 11 bases between. CDR3 protein: CSVSGRMNTEAFF. CDR3 in DNA: TGCAGCGTCAGCGGACGGATGAACACTGAAGCTTTCTTT.

About this clone: The sample has other DNA sequences that encode this CDR3 too. The chain carries TRBV5-1 and TRBJ2-1; weak D call: TRBD1 (6 bases). Per the germline V gene, CDR1 is SGHRS and CDR2 is YFSETQ. This CDR3 comprises 16 residues. V shed 0 bases and J shed 2 bases, with 12 bases lying between them. CDR3 bases: TGCGCCAGCAGCTTGGAAGGGGGAAGGGCCTACAATGAGCAGTTCTTC. Residues: CASSLEGGRAYNEQFF. Full variable domain (outside the CDR3, taken from reference TRBV5-1 and TRBJ2-1): KAGVTQTPRYLIKTRGQQVTLSCSPISGHRSVSWYQQTPGQGLQFLFEYFSETQRNKGNFPGRFSGRQFSNSRSEMNVSTLELGDSALYLCASSLEGGRAYNEQFFGPGTRLTVL.

The chain links TRBV2 to TRBJ1-2, with D perhaps TRBD1 (5 bases). Trimming pared 5 bases from V and 5 bases from J, leaving 18 bases between. CDR1 is SNHLY and CDR2 is FYNNEI in the germline V gene. CDR3 size: 15 residues. CDR3 DNA sequence: TGTGCCAGCAGTCTTACACCGGGACTCGGTTATGGCTACACCTTC. Its translation is CASSLTPGLGYGYTF. The variable domain in full, with the rest retrieved from reference TRBV2 and TRBJ1-2, is EPEVTQTPSHQVTQMGQEVILRCVPISNHLYFYWYRQILGQKVEFLVSFYNNEISEKSEIFDDQFSVERPDGSNFTLKIRSTKLEDSAMYFCASSLTPGLGYGYTFGSGTRLTVV.

The J gene is TRBJ2-1, the V gene TRBV9; D uncertain. This CDR3 is built from 15 residues. Germline V gene data show CDR1 as SGDLS and CDR2 as YYNGEE. V was clipped by 2 bases and J by 0 bases, with 9 bases between them. For the CDR3, the DNA is TGTGCCAGCAGCGTCTCGCGGAGCTCCTACAATGAGCAGTTCTTC. The encoded protein is CASSVSRSSYNEQFF.

This chain links TRBV12-1 with TRBJ2-1; the table assigns TRBD2, which was not confirmed against the DNA. TRBV12-1 is a listed pseudogene. This CDR3 has 16 residues. As DNA, the CDR3 is TGTGCCAGCAGCGTCGGCCCAGTGATAGCGGGGCATGAGCAGTTCTTC. Translated, it gives CASSVGPVIAGHEQFF.

Note on this clone: Other DNA sequences in this sample translate to the same CDR3. The rearrangement uses TRBV7-2 and TRBJ2-7, with 7 bases that match TRBD1. This CDR3 comprises 13 residues. V gave up 5 bases and J gave up 2 bases; unmatched junction bases: 3. Germline V gene sequence: CDR1 SGHTA, CDR2 FQGNSA. In DNA, the CDR3 is TGTGCCAGCAGCCCTCAGGGGGCCTACGAGCAGTACTTC. Translating it yields CASSPQGAYEQYF.

V and J are TRBV28 and TRBJ1-5; weak D call: TRBD1 (6 bases). The CDR3 has 14 amino acids. Deletions cut 9 bases from V and 4 bases from J, with 16 bases between. Germline lookup yields CDR1 MDHEN and CDR2 SYDVKM. The CDR3 protein is CASVAGTRNQPQHF. The CDR3 DNA follows: TGTGCCAGTGTAGCCGGGACACGTAATCAGCCCCAGCATTTT.